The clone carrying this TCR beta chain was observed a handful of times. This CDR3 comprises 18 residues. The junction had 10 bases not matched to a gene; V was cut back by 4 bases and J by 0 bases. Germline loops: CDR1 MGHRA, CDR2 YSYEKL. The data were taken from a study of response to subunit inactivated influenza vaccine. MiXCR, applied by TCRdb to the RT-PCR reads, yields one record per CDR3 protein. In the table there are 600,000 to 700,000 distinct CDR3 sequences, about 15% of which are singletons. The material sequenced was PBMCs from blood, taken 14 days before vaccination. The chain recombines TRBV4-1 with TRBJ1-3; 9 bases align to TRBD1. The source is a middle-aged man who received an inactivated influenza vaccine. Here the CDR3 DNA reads TGCGCCAGCAGCCGAGTCCCGGGACAGGGAAACTCTGGAAACACCATATATTTT. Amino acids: CASSRVPGQGNSGNTIYF.